This T cell receptor (beta chain) was recovered during a study of blood T cell repertoires in COVID-19. CDR1 is LNHDA and CDR2 is SQIVND in the germline V gene (reference sequence). V dropped 1 base and J dropped 8; count of bases not matched to a gene: 4. The CDR3 has 15 residues. As processed by the authors: Estimation of nucleated cell counts was performed using reference gene primer amplification. The table came from immunoSEQ multiplex PCR; TCRdb's copy has only in-frame clones and leaves some out. V, J and clone size reflect that table, while D and trimming were determined from the DNA. The sample gives about 80,000 clones, roughly four fifths of which show up once; 15% to 20% is in the top ten.

The clonotype comes from a man between 65 and 85 years old with active or convalescent COVID-19. The sequencing sample was made of peripheral blood. V usage is TRBV19 and J usage is TRBJ1-6; 8 bases are a match to TRBD1. The CDR3 DNA is TGTGCCAGTAGTATAGGACAGGGGACTTATTCACCCCTCCACTTT. It encodes CASSIGQGTYSPLHF.